Shown below are 28 T cell receptor beta chains from a single sample sequenced in a study of blood T cell repertoires in COVID-19. Measured with immunoSEQ multiplex PCR; TCRdb has only the in-frame clones, and not every one. The sample carries some 250,000 clones, around four fifths recorded once. Sequenced material: peripheral blood. All receptors derive from a man aged 35 to 55 with acute or convalescent COVID-19.

The rearrangement uses TRBV5-4 and TRBJ1-1; unclear D gene. This CDR3 region has 14 residues. The germline V gene has CDR1 SGHNT and CDR2 YYREEE (reference sequence). V shed 2 bases and J shed 0 bases, with 8 bases lying between them. CDR3 amino acids: CASSLWAVNTEAFF. The CDR3 DNA reads as TGTGCCAGCAGCTTATGGGCCGTGAACACTGAAGCTTTCTTT.

The rearrangement joins TRBV19 to TRBJ1-2; D might be TRBD1 (5 bases). V lost 6 bases to trimming and J lost 6 bases, with 11 bases between them. The CDR3 has 12 amino acids. Germline values: CDR1 LNHDA, CDR2 SQIVND (reference sequence). CDR3 nucleotide sequence: TGTGCCAGTAGCAAACAGGACGATGGCTACACCTTC. It codes for CASSKQDDGYTF.

This rearrangement joins TRBV7-2 to TRBJ2-1; 11 nucleotides agree with TRBD2. The CDR3 has 17 amino acids. The germline V gene encodes CDR1 SGHTA and CDR2 FQGNSA. J lost 7 bases, V lost 2 bases, and 10 bases had no gene match. This CDR3 reads CASSLRISGRAINEQFF. As DNA, the CDR3 is TGTGCCAGCAGCTTAAGAATTAGCGGGAGGGCCATAAATGAGCAGTTCTTC. The variable domain in full, with the rest retrieved from reference TRBV7-2 and TRBJ2-1, is GAGVSQSPSNKVTEKGKDVELRCDPISGHTALYWYRQSLGQGLEFLIYFQGNSAPDKSGLPSDRFSAERTGGSVSTLTIQRTQQEDSAVYLCASSLRISGRAINEQFFGPGTRLTVL.

This chain joins TRBV19 and TRBJ2-7, with D possibly being TRBD2 (5 bases). CDR1 and CDR2 (germline): LNHDA, SQIVND (reference sequence). This CDR3 is built from 14 residues. The V and J ends lost 0 bases and 3 bases respectively, with 9 bases between them. For the CDR3, the DNA is TGTGCCAGTAGTATAGAAACGGGAATCTACGAGCAGTACTTC. This encodes CASSIETGIYEQYF.

Only a few counts were recorded for this clone. As DNA, the CDR3 is TGTGCCAGCAGCTTAGGGGAGGGGAGCAATCAGCCCCAGCATTTT. Protein: CASSLGEGSNQPQHF. The J gene is TRBJ1-5, the V gene TRBV7-8, with D possibly TRBD1 on 5 matching bases. The CDR3 covers 15 residues. Germline CDR1 is SGHVS and CDR2 is FQNEAQ. V lost 1 base and J lost 1, with 8 bases in between. Full variable domain (rest looked up from reference TRBV7-8 and TRBJ1-5): GAGVSQSPRYKVAKRGQDVALRCDPISGHVSLFWYQQALGQGPEFLTYFQNEAQLDKSGLPSDRFFAERPEGSVSTLKIQRTQQEDSAVYLCASSLGEGSNQPQHFGDGTRLSIL.

V is TRBV2 and J is TRBJ2-7, with a tentative D call TRBD1 (6 bases). Per germline, CDR1 SNHLY and CDR2 FYNNEI. The CDR3 runs to 15 residues. Trimming shortened V by 8 bases and J by 6 bases, and 23 bases separated the two germline ends. CDR3 amino acids: CASGGSGTSYLEQYF. CDR3 DNA: TGTGCCAGCGGAGGCTCCGGGACAAGTTATCTCGAGCAGTACTTC.

The chain links TRBV6-5 to TRBJ2-7, with D tentatively TRBD1 (6 bases). The CDR3 extends over 14 amino acids. Germline CDR1 reads MNHEY; CDR2 reads SVGAGI. The ends were cut back, 0 bases at V and 2 bases at J, with 8 bases in the middle. The chain's CDR3 is CASSYSAGAYEQYF. The CDR3 DNA reads as TGTGCCAGCAGTTACTCGGCAGGGGCCTACGAGCAGTACTTC.

The V call is TRBV19, the J call TRBJ1-1, with 9 bases aligning to TRBD1. This CDR3 region has 13 residues. Looked up from germline, CDR1 is LNHDA and CDR2 is SQIVND (reference sequence). Germline trimming cut 7 bases from V and 7 bases from J; bases unmatched to any gene: 7. CDR3 in amino acids: CASKTGGDVEAFF. The DNA of the CDR3 is TGTGCCAGTAAAACAGGGGGCGACGTTGAAGCTTTCTTT.

The chain joins TRBV7-9 to TRBJ2-7; TRBD1 aligns across 8 bases. The germline CDR1 and CDR2 sequences are SEHNR and FQNEAQ (reference sequence). V was pared by 4 bases and J by 4 bases, with 9 bases of the junction left unmatched. This CDR3 comprises 15 residues. The CDR3 loop reads CASSSVRTGRYEQYF. The CDR3 nucleotides read TGTGCCAGCAGCTCGGTAAGGACAGGGAGATACGAGCAGTACTTC.

V is TRBV12-3 or TRBV12-4 and J is TRBJ1-4; D possibly corresponds to TRBD1 (6 bases). V was cut by 5 bases and J by 14 bases, with 18 bases left in between. The CDR3 is 13 amino acids. In nucleotides, the CDR3 is TGTGCCAGCAGTCATCCGGTTGACAGGAAGCTGTTTTTT. Amino acid sequence: CASSHPVDRKLFF.

The CDR3 region has the DNA TGTGCCACCAGCAAGCGGGAGAACTCCTACAATGAGCAGTTCTTC. Translation gives CATSKRENSYNEQFF. V gene TRBV15 combines with J gene TRBJ2-1; 8 bases line up with TRBD2. Germline trimming cut 4 bases from V and 0 bases from J; bases unmatched to any gene: 2. The CDR3 is made up of 15 amino acids. Germline assignment: CDR1 LNHNV and CDR2 YYDKDF (reference sequence).

This chain joins TRBV3-1 (or the pseudogene TRBV3-2) and TRBJ1-1; 10 positions agree with TRBD1. This CDR3 is built from 14 residues. Germline V gene data show CDR1 as LGHDT and CDR2 as YNNKEL (reference sequence). J gave up 4 bases and V 7 bases, and 6 bases lay outside the gene matches. The CDR3 DNA sequence: TGTGCCAGCACCGACAGGGGGCGTAGCACTGAAGCTTTCTTT. Translated, it gives CASTDRGRSTEAFF.

This chain connects TRBV2 to TRBJ1-6, with a weak D call TRBD1 (6 bases). V was cut by 7 bases and J by 0 bases, with 13 bases left in between. This CDR3 contains 16 residues. CDR1 SNHLY and CDR2 FYNNEI come from the germline V gene. For the CDR3, the DNA is TGTGCCAGCATAGGGGGAGAGGCCTCCTATAATTCACCCCTCCACTTT. It yields the protein CASIGGEASYNSPLHF. The full variable domain, rest sourced from reference TRBV2 and TRBJ1-6, is EPEVTQTPSHQVTQMGQEVILRCVPISNHLYFYWYRQILGQKVEFLVSFYNNEISEKSEIFDDQFSVERPDGSNFTLKIRSTKLEDSAMYFCASIGGEASYNSPLHFGNGTRLTVT.

The gene calls are TRBV5-4 and TRBJ2-3; 7 bases line up with TRBD1. J was trimmed by 6 bases and V by 3 bases; bases with no gene match: 4. The V gene's germline CDR1 is SGHNT and CDR2 YYREEE (reference sequence). This CDR3 has 13 amino acids. CDR3 loop: CASSSEQGDTQYF. Written as DNA, the CDR3 is TGTGCCAGCAGCTCCGAACAGGGGGATACGCAGTATTTT.

The chain recombines TRBV3-1 (or the pseudogene TRBV3-2) with TRBJ2-7, with TRBD1 identical over 8 bases. Germline V gives CDR1 LGHDT, CDR2 YNNKEL (reference sequence). Trimming at V came to 6 bases and at J to 5 bases, leaving 9 bases not matched to a gene. The CDR3 runs 14 residues. CDR3: CASSRTGREHEQYF. The CDR3 DNA sequence: TGTGCCAGCAGTAGGACAGGGCGAGAGCACGAGCAGTACTTC.

J is TRBJ1-2 and V is TRBV4-1; D is unresolved. This CDR3 is built from 15 residues. Germline V gene data show CDR1 as MGHRA and CDR2 as YSYEKL. V lost 4 bases to trimming and J lost 2 bases, with 14 bases between them. The CDR3 DNA reads as TGCGCCAGCAGCCCTGCCGGACGGGAAAACTATGGCTACACCTTC. Protein sequence: CASSPAGRENYGYTF.

The sample holds a few counts of this clone. This chain uses TRBV7-2 with TRBJ2-5, with 8 bases aligning to TRBD2. The V gene's germline CDR1 is SGHTA and CDR2 FQGNSA. The CDR3 length is 16 residues. V lost 1 base and J lost 5; bases outside the gene matches: 9. Here the CDR3 DNA reads TGTGCCAGCAGCTTAGTAGTTAGCGGGAAATCGGAGACCCAGTACTTC. Protein sequence: CASSLVVSGKSETQYF.

This clone was counted only a few times. It is unclear where the CDR3 begins or ends on the DNA, so no DNA is shown, and the CDR3 is as TCRdb lists it. This sequence joins TRBV29-1 and TRBJ1-4; the D segment call TRBD1 is taken from the table without a DNA check. The CDR3 numbers 15 amino acids, ends counted. Looked up from germline, CDR1 is SQVTM and CDR2 is ANQGSEA. CDR3 loop: CSVSGQGNPNEKLFF.

This rearrangement joins TRBV30 to TRBJ1-2; a weak D match, TRBD1 (5 bases). V lost 1 base to trimming and J lost 4 bases, with 10 bases between them. CDR1 is GTSNPN and CDR2 is SVGIG in the germline V gene (reference sequence). There are 13 residues in the CDR3. The DNA of the CDR3 is TGTGCCTGGAGTGCCGGCAGGGTCTATGGCTACACCTTC. Translating it yields CAWSAGRVYGYTF.

The CDR3 sequence: CASSASDRGNYEQYF. The CDR3 nucleotides are TGTGCCAGTTCGGCTTCGGACAGGGGGAACTACGAGCAGTACTTC. The chain joins TRBV19 to TRBJ2-7; 10 bases are a match to TRBD1. Per the germline V gene, CDR1 is LNHDA and CDR2 is SQIVND (reference sequence). The ends lost 8 bases at V and 3 bases at J; junction bases unmatched: 10. The CDR3 sequence is 15 residues long.

This clone was observed a few times. The chain has TRBV15 and TRBJ1-2, with 8 bases aligning to TRBD1. Germline V gene lookup returns CDR1 LNHNV and CDR2 YYDKDF (reference sequence). The CDR3 length is 16 residues. Losses at the gene ends were 0 bases for V and 2 bases for J; bases not matched to a gene: 5. The CDR3 region is CATSRDRRQGNYGYTF. CDR3 nucleotides: TGTGCCACCAGCAGAGATAGGAGACAGGGGAACTATGGCTACACCTTC.

V gene TRBV4-1 combines with J gene TRBJ2-5; a weak D match, TRBD1 (6 bases). Germline V gene lookup returns CDR1 MGHRA and CDR2 YSYEKL. CDR3 length: 14 residues. Trimming pared 4 bases from V and 5 bases from J, leaving 14 bases between. The CDR3 region is CASSPQGLGETQYF. Here the CDR3 DNA reads TGCGCCAGCAGCCCCCAGGGGTTGGGGGAGACCCAGTACTTC.

This chain joins TRBV27 and TRBJ1-4; no firm D call. CDR3 length: 14 amino acids. V dropped 0 bases and J dropped 5 bases, with 7 bases sitting between them. Germline CDR1 is MNHEY and CDR2 is SMNVEV (reference sequence). The CDR3 is CASSLSRGNEKLFF. The CDR3 region has the DNA TGTGCCAGCAGTTTATCACGGGGAAATGAAAAACTGTTTTTT.

This chain links TRBV7-2 with TRBJ2-1; the match to TRBD2 covers 7 bases. CDR3 length equals 16 residues. CDR1 is SGHTA and CDR2 is FQGNSA in the germline V gene. The J segment lost 5 bases and the V segment lost 3 bases, leaving 10 bases of the junction unmatched. The CDR3 is CASSFILSGGNNEQFF. DNA of the CDR3: TGTGCCAGCAGCTTCATCCTATCGGGAGGTAACAATGAGCAGTTCTTC.

The rearrangement joins TRBV7-9 to TRBJ2-5; 10 nucleotides align to TRBD2. The J segment lost 2 bases and the V segment lost 5 bases, leaving 5 bases of the junction unmatched. Germline assignment: CDR1 SEHNR and CDR2 FQNEAQ (reference sequence). This CDR3 is 15 amino acids long. In nucleotides, the CDR3 is TGTGCCAGCAGCCCAGGACTAGCGGTACAAGAGACCCAGTACTTC. Translation: CASSPGLAVQETQYF.

J is TRBJ2-3 and V is TRBV2; tentative D call: TRBD1 (5 bases). The CDR3 has 14 residues. Germline V lookup: CDR1 SNHLY, CDR2 FYNNEI. The germline V and J ends were trimmed by 2 bases and 6 bases, with 12 bases remaining between them. The CDR3 loop is CASSELQGVDTQYF. The CDR3 DNA reads TGTGCCAGCAGTGAATTGCAGGGTGTGGATACGCAGTATTTT.

V usage is TRBV5-1 and J usage is TRBJ2-2; 7 positions agree with TRBD1. This CDR3 region has 16 residues. Looked up from germline, CDR1 is SGHRS and CDR2 is YFSETQ. V lost 2 bases to trimming and J lost 1 base; unmatched junction nucleotides: 5. CDR3 region: CASSLSAGGNTGELFF. The DNA of the CDR3 is TGCGCCAGCAGCTTATCGGCAGGGGGGAACACCGGGGAGCTGTTTTTT. Drawing the rest from reference TRBV5-1 and TRBJ2-2, the complete variable domain is KAGVTQTPRYLIKTRGQQVTLSCSPISGHRSVSWYQQTPGQGLQFLFEYFSETQRNKGNFPGRFSGRQFSNSRSEMNVSTLELGDSALYLCASSLSAGGNTGELFFGEGSRLTVL.

The chain uses TRBV2 and TRBJ2-7; 8 nucleotides align to TRBD1. This CDR3 has 15 residues. The V gene end was trimmed by 4 bases and the J gene end by 5 bases; junction bases not matched to a gene: 10. Germline V lookup: CDR1 SNHLY, CDR2 FYNNEI. CDR3 loop: CASSAWDRSRDEQYF. CDR3 in DNA: TGTGCCAGCAGTGCCTGGGACAGGTCAAGGGACGAGCAGTACTTC.